Below are 5 T cell receptor beta chains sequenced from a single sample in a study of blood T cell repertoires in COVID-19. Measured with immunoSEQ multiplex PCR; TCRdb has only the in-frame clones, and not every one. The sample yields approximately 210,000 clones, around nine tenths seen once. The sample comprised peripheral blood. These receptor sequences come from a middle-aged woman with acute or convalescent COVID-19.

The CDR3 here is CASSLLAGGSTDTQYF. DNA of the CDR3: TGTGCCAGCAGCTTATTAGCGGGGGGTAGCACAGATACGCAGTATTTT. The chain recombines TRBV7-3 with TRBJ2-3; 10 bases fit TRBD2. With 2 bases clipped from V and 0 bases from J, the junction kept 2 bases outside the gene matches. The CDR3 runs to 16 residues. Germline values: CDR1 SGHTA, CDR2 FQGTGA.

The chain is built from TRBV5-1 and TRBJ2-1, with TRBD2 identical over 7 bases. The V and J ends lost 1 base and 5 bases, in that order; junction bases with no gene match: 12. The CDR3 length is 17 residues. Germline loops: CDR1 SGHRS, CDR2 YFSETQ. The CDR3 here is CASSLYIPGLSHNEQFF. In DNA form, the CDR3 reads TGCGCCAGCAGCTTGTATATCCCGGGACTAAGTCACAATGAGCAGTTCTTC.

The CDR3 reads CASGGGTGVGTEAFF. The DNA of the CDR3 is TGTGCCAGCGGTGGGGGGACAGGGGTGGGCACTGAAGCTTTCTTT. The genes are TRBV7-2 and TRBJ1-1; TRBD1 matches 10 bases. CDR1 and CDR2 (germline): SGHTA, FQGNSA. CDR3 length: 15 residues. Trimming took 8 bases from V and 4 from J; bases not matched to a gene: 10. The whole variable domain, remainder taken from reference TRBV7-2 and TRBJ1-1, is GAGVSQSPSNKVTEKGKDVELRCDPISGHTALYWYRQSLGQGLEFLIYFQGNSAPDKSGLPSDRFSAERTGGSVSTLTIQRTQQEDSAVYLCASGGGTGVGTEAFFGQGTRLTVV.

V usage is TRBV4-1 and J usage is TRBJ1-2; 7 nucleotides agree with TRBD1. V lost 3 bases, J lost 4 bases, and 14 bases stayed unmatched. This CDR3 spans 17 amino acids. In germline, CDR1 is MGHRA, CDR2 YSYEKL. The chain's CDR3 is CASSHPFRTGPSYGYTF. For the CDR3, the DNA is TGCGCCAGCAGCCATCCCTTCCGGACAGGCCCAAGCTATGGCTACACCTTC.

This chain joins TRBV2 and TRBJ1-6; maybe TRBD1 (5 bases). This CDR3 region has 18 residues. The ends were cut back, 1 base at V and 9 bases at J, with 22 bases in the middle. Germline CDR1 and CDR2: SNHLY and FYNNEI. The chain's CDR3 is CASSEVSAGSFRTSPLHF. CDR3 in DNA: TGTGCCAGCAGTGAAGTGTCGGCAGGGTCTTTTCGAACTTCACCCCTCCACTTT.